This T cell receptor (beta chain) is from a study of PD-1 blockade in classical Hodgkin lymphoma. After autologous stem cell transplantation all patients relapsed, and prior brentuximab vedotin exposure differed between cohorts. After PBMCs were thawed, their CD8+ T cells were isolated by magnetic negative selection. Best responses fell into complete response, partial response or progressive disease. Points from the study as a whole: Newly diagnosed patients and complete responders had comparable diversity at baseline.

A remark on this clone: Its specificity is unknown.

This CDR3 region has 14 residues. Germline-derived CDR1 and CDR2 are SGHDT and YYEEEE. V lost 0 bases and J 2 bases, leaving 9 bases between the germline ends. Here immunoSEQ multiplex PCR was the method, and the copy in TCRdb shows in-frame clones only, minus some. The top ten hold more than 6.5% of the sample, which has over 25,000 clones, approximately 86% seen once. V is TRBV5-6 and J is TRBJ2-7; D gene uncertain. This TCR derives from a human donor with classical Hodgkin lymphoma. This specimen consisted of CD8+ T cells from blood, obtained at baseline. The CDR3 spells CASSLVGIPYEQYF. The CDR3 nucleotides read TGTGCCAGCAGCTTGGTTGGAATCCCCTACGAGCAGTACTTC. Full variable domain (remainder filled in from reference TRBV5-6 and TRBJ2-7): DAGVTQSPTHLIKTRGQQVTLRCSPKSGHDTVSWYQQALGQGPQFIFQYYEEEERQRGNFPDRFSGHQFPNYSSELNVNALLLGDSALYLCASSLVGIPYEQYFGPGTRLTVT.